This T cell receptor (beta chain) was identified in a study of blood T cell repertoires in COVID-19. Study-wide context: Donors in the United States, Italy and Spain gave samples during acute or convalescent COVID-19. The analysed material was cDNA or gDNA that came from T cells, B-cell-depleted T cells, or PBMCs.

V lost 0 bases to trimming and J lost 3 bases, with 9 bases between them. Germline CDR1 and CDR2: SGHVS and FNYEAQ. This CDR3 contains 14 residues. Original data processing: Reference gene primer amplification gave estimated nucleated cell counts. The repertoire was sequenced with immunoSEQ multiplex PCR; TCRdb's copy has only in-frame clones and lacks some. Clone size and V and J calls were adopted from that table, with D and trimming inferred from the DNA. This table has more than 300,000 clones, around 92% appearing once. The sequencing input was peripheral blood. This TCR was sampled from a young man who had recovered from COVID-19. This chain connects TRBV7-6 to TRBJ2-7, with D possibly matching TRBD1 (6 bases). In nucleotides, the CDR3 is TGTGCCAGCAGCTTAGCGGGACAAGGCTACGAGCAGTACTTC. Translated: CASSLAGQGYEQYF.